The source of this T cell receptor (beta chain) is a study of cytomegalovirus exposure and HLA in healthy donors. PCR employed 60 Vbeta and 13 Jbeta primers. Sequenced by immunoSEQ multiplex PCR; TCRdb stores in-frame clones only, minus some. Altogether tens of thousands of clones are present, 80% being singletons, with the ten largest covering almost 6%. As for this clone: The antigen remains undetermined.

Study observations and caveats: In a later analysis, DRB1 alleles had the most associated TCRs; HLA-C alleles the fewest.

Donors in the study were healthy people who gave bone marrow. Although they were nominally healthy when sampled, donors likely had unrecorded immune exposures. The CDR3 length is 14 residues. Germline V gene sequence: CDR1 SGHTA, CDR2 FQGNSA. V was clipped by 0 bases and J by 6 bases, with 11 bases between them. The sample was PBMCs. The receptor was isolated from a male donor in good health and CMV-seronegative. The chain uses TRBV7-2 and TRBJ1-2; D is ambiguous. CDR3 coding DNA: TGTGCCAGCAGCTTAGCCATCCCCACAGATGGCTACACCTTC. Translating it yields CASSLAIPTDGYTF.